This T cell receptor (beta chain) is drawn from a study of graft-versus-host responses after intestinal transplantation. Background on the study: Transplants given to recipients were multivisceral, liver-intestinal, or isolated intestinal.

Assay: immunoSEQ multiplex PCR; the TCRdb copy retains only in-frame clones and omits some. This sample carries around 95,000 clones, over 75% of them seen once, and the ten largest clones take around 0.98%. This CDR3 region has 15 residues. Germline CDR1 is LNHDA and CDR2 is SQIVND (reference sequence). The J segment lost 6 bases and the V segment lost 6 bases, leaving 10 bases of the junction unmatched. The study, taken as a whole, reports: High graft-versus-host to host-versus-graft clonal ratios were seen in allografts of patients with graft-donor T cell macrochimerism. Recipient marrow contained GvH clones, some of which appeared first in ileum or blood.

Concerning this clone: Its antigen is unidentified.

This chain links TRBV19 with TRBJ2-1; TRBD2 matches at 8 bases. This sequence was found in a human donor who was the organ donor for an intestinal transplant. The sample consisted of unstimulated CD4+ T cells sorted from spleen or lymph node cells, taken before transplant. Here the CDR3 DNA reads TGTGCCAGTAGCGGGGGGGGTTCAAATGGCAATGAGCAGTTCTTC. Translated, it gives CASSGGGSNGNEQFF.